These T cell receptor beta chains were read from a single sample in a study of B cell selection in AIRE deficiency. The data were produced by immunoSEQ multiplex PCR, yet TCRdb's version contains in-frame clones alone and is incomplete. The sample shows 20,000 to 30,000 clones, roughly 96% of them seen only once. The sample consisted of CD4+CD127+ conventional T cells sorted from PBMCs. All receptors derive from a human donor in good health. Each CDR3 is given with its conserved first and last residue. Fields, in order: CDR3 length, clone size, D gene, J gene, V gene, CDR3 DNA, CDR3 protein. A D gene is named only where the DNA matches it firmly. A row's size may be missing; if present it is once, few, many or a size class.

cdr3_length: 15
clone_size: .
d_call: TRBD1
j_call: TRBJ2-7
v_call: TRBV10-3
cdr3_nt: TGTGCCATTGGCCCCCTCAGGACAGGGGAGCACGAGCAGTACTTC
cdr3_aa: CAIGPLRTGEHEQYF

cdr3_length: 17
clone_size: .
d_call: TRBD2
j_call: TRBJ2-4
v_call: TRBV4-1
cdr3_nt: TGCGCCAGCAGCCGCGACGGATGGACTAGCGGTAAAAACATTCAGTACTTC
cdr3_aa: CASSRDGWTSGKNIQYF

cdr3_length: 13
clone_size: .
d_call: .
j_call: TRBJ1-2
v_call: TRBV5-1
cdr3_nt: TGCGCCAGTAACAAGGACAGTCCCTATGGCTACACCTTC
cdr3_aa: CASNKDSPYGYTF

cdr3_length: 15
clone_size: .
d_call: TRBD1
j_call: TRBJ1-5
v_call: TRBV28
cdr3_nt: TGTGCCAGCAGAGTACAGGGGGCGGAAGGTCAGCCCCAGCATTTT
cdr3_aa: CASRVQGAEGQPQHF

cdr3_length: 15
clone_size: .
d_call: .
j_call: TRBJ2-5
v_call: TRBV9
cdr3_nt: TGTGCCAGCAGCGGCGGGACAGCAATTCAAGAGACCCAGTACTTC
cdr3_aa: CASSGGTAIQETQYF

cdr3_length: 13
clone_size: .
d_call: .
j_call: TRBJ1-1
v_call: TRBV19
cdr3_nt: TGTGCCAGTAGTTCTCAAACGCGCACTGAAGCTTTCTTT
cdr3_aa: CASSSQTRTEAFF

cdr3_length: 16
clone_size: .
d_call: TRBD2
j_call: TRBJ2-3
v_call: TRBV7-6
cdr3_nt: TGTGCCAGCAGCCCTGGGCTAGCGGGACTCACAGATACGCAGTATTTT
cdr3_aa: CASSPGLAGLTDTQYF

cdr3_length: 15
clone_size: .
d_call: TRBD2
j_call: TRBJ2-3
v_call: TRBV28
cdr3_nt: TGTGCCAGTTACTTTAGCGGGAAGGGCGCAGATACGCAGTATTTT
cdr3_aa: CASYFSGKGADTQYF

cdr3_length: 14
clone_size: .
d_call: .
j_call: TRBJ1-3
v_call: TRBV28
cdr3_nt: TGTGCCAGCAGCAATCTAGGGTCTGGAAACACCATATATTTT
cdr3_aa: CASSNLGSGNTIYF

cdr3_length: 14
clone_size: .
d_call: TRBD2
j_call: TRBJ2-5
v_call: TRBV28
cdr3_nt: TGTGCCAGCAGTAAACTAGCGGGTCAAGAGACCCAGTACTTC
cdr3_aa: CASSKLAGQETQYF

cdr3_length: 15
clone_size: .
d_call: TRBD2
j_call: TRBJ2-5
v_call: TRBV14
cdr3_nt: TGTGCCAGCAGCCCCGTAGCGGGCATAGGGGAGACCCAGTACTTC
cdr3_aa: CASSPVAGIGETQYF

cdr3_length: 15
clone_size: .
d_call: .
j_call: TRBJ2-2
v_call: TRBV4-2
cdr3_nt: TGTGCCAGCAGTCAGACAGGTTTTAACACCGGGGAGCTGTTTTTT
cdr3_aa: CASSQTGFNTGELFF

cdr3_length: 12
clone_size: once
d_call: .
j_call: TRBJ1-1
v_call: TRBV5-1
cdr3_nt: TGCGCCAGCAGCTTGGAAGAGGGTGAAGCTTTCTTT
cdr3_aa: CASSLEEGEAFF

cdr3_length: 16
clone_size: .
d_call: TRBD1
j_call: TRBJ2-1
v_call: TRBV2
cdr3_nt: TGTGCCAGCAGTCCTACCCCGGGACAGTCATACAATGAGCAGTTCTTC
cdr3_aa: CASSPTPGQSYNEQFF

cdr3_length: 17
clone_size: .
d_call: TRBD1
j_call: TRBJ1-3
v_call: TRBV9
cdr3_nt: TGTGCCAGCAGCAACCGGGACAGCCTGACCTCTGGAAACACCATATATTTT
cdr3_aa: CASSNRDSLTSGNTIYF

cdr3_length: 15
clone_size: .
d_call: .
j_call: TRBJ1-1
v_call: TRBV6-6
cdr3_nt: TGTGCCAGCAGTTACCCGGAGACAGCGAACACTGAAGCTTTCTTT
cdr3_aa: CASSYPETANTEAFF

cdr3_length: 15
clone_size: .
d_call: .
j_call: TRBJ1-2
v_call: TRBV18
cdr3_nt: TGTGCCAGCTCACCAGGCGCGACGCTTGAAGGTGGCTACACCTTC
cdr3_aa: CASSPGATLEGGYTF

cdr3_length: 15
clone_size: .
d_call: TRBD2
j_call: TRBJ2-1
v_call: TRBV9
cdr3_nt: TGTGCCAGCAGCGATACTAGCGGGGGCTACAATGAGCAGTTCTTC
cdr3_aa: CASSDTSGGYNEQFF

cdr3_length: 15
clone_size: .
d_call: TRBD1
j_call: TRBJ2-7
v_call: TRBV7-9
cdr3_nt: TGTGCCAGCACCCTACTGGACAGGGGTCTTCGGGAGCAGTACTTC
cdr3_aa: CASTLLDRGLREQYF

cdr3_length: 15
clone_size: .
d_call: .
j_call: TRBJ2-2
v_call: TRBV6-1
cdr3_nt: TGTGCCAGCAGTGTGAGTCTGGTCAACACCGGGGAGCTGTTTTTT
cdr3_aa: CASSVSLVNTGELFF

cdr3_length: 15
clone_size: few
d_call: TRBD1
j_call: TRBJ1-2
v_call: TRBV6-5
cdr3_nt: TGTGCCAGCAGTTACTCTTGGACAGGGTATGATGGCTACACCTTC
cdr3_aa: CASSYSWTGYDGYTF

cdr3_length: 13
clone_size: .
d_call: TRBD1
j_call: TRBJ2-7
v_call: TRBV11-1
cdr3_nt: TGTGCCAGCAGCACAGACAGGGGAGGAGAGCAGTACTTC
cdr3_aa: CASSTDRGGEQYF

cdr3_length: 14
clone_size: .
d_call: TRBD1
j_call: TRBJ1-2
v_call: TRBV28
cdr3_nt: TGTGCCAGCAGTGGGGACAGGGTGAACTATGGCTACACCTTC
cdr3_aa: CASSGDRVNYGYTF